This T cell receptor beta chain is drawn from a study of blood T cell repertoires in COVID-19. Participants were aged about 18 to 90 years, lived in about 26 US areas, and enrolled virtually. Some clones are missing from TCRdb's copy, which holds only in-frame ones; the method was immunoSEQ multiplex PCR. In the table there are roughly 150,000 clones, over 80% of which are singletons. The length of the CDR3 is 16 residues. Trimming cost V 0 bases and J 0 bases; bases outside gene matches: 2. CDR1 is SEHNR and CDR2 is FQNEAQ in the germline V gene (reference sequence). J is TRBJ1-3 and V is TRBV7-9; 7 nucleotides align to TRBD1. The sequence was obtained from a man between 65 and 85 years old who had been exposed to COVID-19. The material sequenced was PBMCs or T cells enriched from blood (not recorded which). CDR3 loop: CASSLAGGGSGNTIYF. The CDR3 DNA reads TGTGCCAGCAGCTTAGCAGGGGGCGGCTCTGGAAACACCATATATTTT.